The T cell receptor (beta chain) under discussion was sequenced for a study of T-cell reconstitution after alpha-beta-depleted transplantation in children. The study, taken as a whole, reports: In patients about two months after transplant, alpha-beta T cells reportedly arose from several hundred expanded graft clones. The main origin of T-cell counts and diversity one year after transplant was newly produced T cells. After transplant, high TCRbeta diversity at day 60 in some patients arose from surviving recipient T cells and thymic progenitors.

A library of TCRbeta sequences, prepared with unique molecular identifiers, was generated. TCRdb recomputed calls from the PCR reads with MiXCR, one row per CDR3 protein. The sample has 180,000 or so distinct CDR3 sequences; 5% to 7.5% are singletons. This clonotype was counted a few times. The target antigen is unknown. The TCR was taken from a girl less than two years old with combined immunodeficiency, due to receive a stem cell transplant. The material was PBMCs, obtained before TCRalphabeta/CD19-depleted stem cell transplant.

Written as DNA, the CDR3 is TGCGCCAGCAGCCAGGTTGGGATATCAGCGGGGGGAATCTACGAGCAGTACTTC. It codes for CASSQVGISAGGIYEQYF. V and J are TRBV4-3 and TRBJ2-7, with 9 bases lining up with TRBD2. Germline trimming cut 3 bases from V and 3 bases from J; bases unmatched to any gene: 15. CDR3 length equals 18 residues. Germline CDR1 and CDR2: LGHNA and YSLEER.